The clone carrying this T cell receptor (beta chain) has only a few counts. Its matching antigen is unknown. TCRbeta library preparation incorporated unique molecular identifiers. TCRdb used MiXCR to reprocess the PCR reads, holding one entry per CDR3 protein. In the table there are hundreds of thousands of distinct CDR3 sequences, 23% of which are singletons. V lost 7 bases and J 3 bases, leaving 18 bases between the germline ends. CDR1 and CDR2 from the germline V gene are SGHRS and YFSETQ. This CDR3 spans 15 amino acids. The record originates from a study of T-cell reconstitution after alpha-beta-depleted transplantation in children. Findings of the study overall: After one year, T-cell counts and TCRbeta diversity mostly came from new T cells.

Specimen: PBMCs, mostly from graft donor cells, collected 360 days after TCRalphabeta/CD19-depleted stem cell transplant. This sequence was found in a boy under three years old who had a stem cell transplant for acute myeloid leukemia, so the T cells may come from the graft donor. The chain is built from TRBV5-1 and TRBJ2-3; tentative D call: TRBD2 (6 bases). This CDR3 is CASGLNPGATDTQYF. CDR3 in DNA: TGCGCCAGCGGCCTGAATCCGGGAGCTACAGATACGCAGTATTTT.